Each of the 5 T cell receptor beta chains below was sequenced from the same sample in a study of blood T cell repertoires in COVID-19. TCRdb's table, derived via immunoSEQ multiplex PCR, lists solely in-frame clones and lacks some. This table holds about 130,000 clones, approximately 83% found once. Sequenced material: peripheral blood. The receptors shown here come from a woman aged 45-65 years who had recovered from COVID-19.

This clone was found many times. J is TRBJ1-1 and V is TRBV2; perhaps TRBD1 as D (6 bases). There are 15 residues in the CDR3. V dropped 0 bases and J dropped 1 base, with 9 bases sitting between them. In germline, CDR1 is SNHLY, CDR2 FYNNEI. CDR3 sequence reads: CASSEAQGQNTEAFF. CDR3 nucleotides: TGTGCCAGCAGTGAAGCCCAGGGGCAGAACACTGAAGCTTTCTTT.

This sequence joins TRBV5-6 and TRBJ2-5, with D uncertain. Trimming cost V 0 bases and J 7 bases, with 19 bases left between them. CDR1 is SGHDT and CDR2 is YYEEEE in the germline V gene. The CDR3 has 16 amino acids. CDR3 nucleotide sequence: TGTGCCAGCAGCTTGGGTGCTGACCCAGTCTCGGGGACCCAGTACTTC. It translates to CASSLGADPVSGTQYF.

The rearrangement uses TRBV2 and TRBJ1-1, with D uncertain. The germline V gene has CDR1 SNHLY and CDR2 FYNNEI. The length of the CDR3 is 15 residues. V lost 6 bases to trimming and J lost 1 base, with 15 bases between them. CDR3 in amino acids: CASRRERAQNTEAFF. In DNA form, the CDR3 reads TGTGCCAGCAGGCGGGAGAGGGCCCAGAACACTGAAGCTTTCTTT.

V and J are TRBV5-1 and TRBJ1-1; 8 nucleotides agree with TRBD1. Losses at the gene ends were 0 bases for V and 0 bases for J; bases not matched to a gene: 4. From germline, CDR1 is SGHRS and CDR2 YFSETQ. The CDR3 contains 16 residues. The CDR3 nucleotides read TGCGCCAGCAGCTTGGCCCCGACAGGGGTGAACACTGAAGCTTTCTTT. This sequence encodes CASSLAPTGVNTEAFF.

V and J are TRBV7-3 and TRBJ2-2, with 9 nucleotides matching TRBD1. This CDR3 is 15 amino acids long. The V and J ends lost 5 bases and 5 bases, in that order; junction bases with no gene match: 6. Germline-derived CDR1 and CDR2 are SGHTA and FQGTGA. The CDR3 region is CASSPTTGGTGELFF. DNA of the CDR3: TGTGCCAGCAGCCCAACGACAGGGGGAACCGGGGAGCTGTTTTTT.